Listed below are T cell receptor beta chains from one sample, sequenced in a study of CD8 T cells in Susac syndrome. MiXCR, run by TCRdb on the immunoSEQ multiplex PCR reads, gives a single entry per CDR3 protein. The table shows 190,000 or so distinct CDR3 sequences, with 95% occurring only once. Specimen: CD4+ T cells from PBMCs. These receptors were collected from a human donor with multiple sclerosis. Each CDR3 is given with its conserved first and last residue. A D gene is named only where the DNA matches it firmly.

V: TRBV30; D: .; J: TRBJ1-5; DNA: TGTGCCTGGACGGCGGGGGACAGCAATCAGCCCCAGCATTTT; CDR3: CAWTAGDSNQPQHF
V: TRBV12-3/TRBV12-4; D: TRBD1; J: TRBJ2-3; DNA: TGTGCCAGCAACTCACCCCGGGACAGGAGCACAGATACGCAGTATTTT; CDR3: CASNSPRDRSTDTQYF
V: TRBV5-1; D: TRBD1; J: TRBJ1-2; DNA: TGCGCCAGCAGCGGGGACAGAGCTAACTATGGCTACACCTTC; CDR3: CASSGDRANYGYTF
V: TRBV20-1; D: TRBD2; J: TRBJ2-2; DNA: TGCAGTGCGAGACGGACTAGCGGGACCGGGGAGCTGTTTTTT; CDR3: CSARRTSGTGELFF
V: TRBV7-9; D: .; J: TRBJ2-7; DNA: TGTGCCAGCAGCTTATATGGCAGTACCGAGCAGTACTTC; CDR3: CASSLYGSTEQYF
V: TRBV3-1; D: TRBD2; J: TRBJ2-7; DNA: TGTGCCAGCAGCCAGGGACTAGCGGAGGGTCGGAGGGCCTACGAGCAGTACTTC; CDR3: CASSQGLAEGRRAYEQYF
V: TRBV30; D: .; J: TRBJ2-7; DNA: TGTGCCTGGAACAGGCCGGAGTTCTACGAGCAGTACTTC; CDR3: CAWNRPEFYEQYF
V: TRBV20-1; D: TRBD1; J: TRBJ2-7; DNA: TGCAGTGCTAGAGATTTTGGACAGGGGTACGAGCAGTACTTC; CDR3: CSARDFGQGYEQYF
V: TRBV27; D: .; J: TRBJ1-5; DNA: TGTGCCAGCAGTTTATCAGCCAACAATCAGCCCCAGCATTTT; CDR3: CASSLSANNQPQHF
V: TRBV2; D: .; J: TRBJ2-5; DNA: TGTGCCAGCGGCATAATGGAAGAGACCCAGTACTTC; CDR3: CASGIMEETQYF
V: TRBV4-2; D: .; J: TRBJ2-2; DNA: TGTGCCAGCAGCCAGACTGACAGGAACACCGGGGAGCTGTTTTTT; CDR3: CASSQTDRNTGELFF
V: TRBV7-3; D: .; J: TRBJ2-1; DNA: TGTGCCAGCAGCCTAGAACAGGGTTATGAGCAGTTCTTC; CDR3: CASSLEQGYEQFF
V: TRBV29-1; D: .; J: TRBJ1-1; DNA: TGCAGCGCCACTTATGGGGGGAACACTGAAGCTTTCTTT; CDR3: CSATYGGNTEAFF
V: TRBV20-1; D: .; J: TRBJ2-1; DNA: TGCAGTGCTACTCCAGGCGGTAGCTCCTACAATGAGCAGTTCTTC; CDR3: CSATPGGSSYNEQFF
V: TRBV2; D: .; J: TRBJ2-7; DNA: TGTGCCAGCAGTCCCCAGGGTGGGCACGAGCAGTACTTC; CDR3: CASSPQGGHEQYF
V: TRBV9; D: .; J: TRBJ1-1; DNA: TGTGCCAGCACATGGGGGCTCGACACTGAAGCTTTCTTT; CDR3: CASTWGLDTEAFF
V: TRBV20-1; D: TRBD2; J: TRBJ2-7; DNA: TGCAGTGCTACGGGACTAGCGGGGACCTCCTACGAGCAGTACTTC; CDR3: CSATGLAGTSYEQYF
V: TRBV4-2; D: .; J: TRBJ2-7; DNA: TGTGCCAGCAGCCAGGTCCCGCTCTACGAGCAGTACTTC; CDR3: CASSQVPLYEQYF
V: TRBV18; D: .; J: TRBJ2-7; DNA: TGTGCCAGCTCACCACAGGACGCGAGCTCCTACGAGCAGTACTTC; CDR3: CASSPQDASSYEQYF
V: TRBV3-1; D: TRBD2; J: TRBJ2-1; DNA: TGTGCCAGCAGCCGCGGGACTAGCGGTGAGCAGTTCTTC; CDR3: CASSRGTSGEQFF
V: TRBV27; D: TRBD1; J: TRBJ1-2; DNA: TGTGCCAGCAGTTTATTAGGGGGCGGATATGCCCATGGCTACACCTTC; CDR3: CASSLLGGGYAHGYTF
V: TRBV29-1; D: .; J: TRBJ1-4; DNA: TGCAGCGTCCGAGGGAGAGAGATTAATGAAAAACTGTTTTTT; CDR3: CSVRGREINEKLFF
V: TRBV11-2; D: .; J: TRBJ2-1; DNA: TGTGCCAGCAGCTTGTGGGTCTCAGGCAATGAGCAGTTCTTC; CDR3: CASSLWVSGNEQFF
V: TRBV2; D: .; J: TRBJ2-1; DNA: TGTGCCAGCAATGCTTTTAATGAGCAGTTCTTC; CDR3: CASNAFNEQFF
V: TRBV29-1; D: .; J: TRBJ2-2; DNA: TGCAGCGTTGAAGGCAGGGGTAGGGAGCTGTTTTTT; CDR3: CSVEGRGRELFF
V: TRBV5-5; D: .; J: TRBJ1-5; DNA: TGTGCCAGCAGCGGGACGGAGGATCAGCCCCAGCATTTT; CDR3: CASSGTEDQPQHF
V: TRBV7-8; D: .; J: TRBJ2-7; DNA: TGTGCCAGCAGCTTGTCCACAGGGATGGGCGAGCAGTACTTC; CDR3: CASSLSTGMGEQYF
V: TRBV9; D: TRBD1; J: TRBJ1-6; DNA: TGTGCCAGCAGCCCCCGGACAGGGTGGACTTCACCCCTCCACTTT; CDR3: CASSPRTGWTSPLHF
V: TRBV12-3/TRBV12-4; D: TRBD1; J: TRBJ2-1; DNA: TGTGCCAGCAGTTTAGCGACAGGGATCTCCTACAATGAGCAGTTCTTC; CDR3: CASSLATGISYNEQFF
V: TRBV12-3/TRBV12-4; D: .; J: TRBJ2-3; DNA: TGTGCCAGCAGTTCCGACACGAGCACAGATACGCAGTATTTT; CDR3: CASSSDTSTDTQYF
V: TRBV30; D: .; J: TRBJ1-2; DNA: TGTGCCTGGAGTGTAGCCCCCTATGGCTACACCTTC; CDR3: CAWSVAPYGYTF
V: TRBV7-2; D: .; J: TRBJ1-1; DNA: TGTGCCAGCAGCTTAACGACGGCGAACACTGAAGCTTTCTTT; CDR3: CASSLTTANTEAFF